This T cell receptor (beta chain) emerged from a study of blood T cell repertoires in COVID-19. As for the study in general: Acute and convalescent COVID-19 samples came from the United States, Italy and Spain. PBMCs, B-cell-depleted T cells, or T cells provided the cDNA or gDNA that made up the material.

Germline trimming cut 8 bases from V and 0 bases from J; bases unmatched to any gene: 4. Looked up from germline, CDR1 is KGHSH and CDR2 is LQKENI. The CDR3 sequence is 15 residues long. Authors' data handling: By means of reference gene primer amplification, nucleated cell counts were estimated. Only in-frame clones appear in the TCRdb table, and some are missing; sequencing was by immunoSEQ multiplex PCR. From that table come the V and J calls and clone size; the DNA was used to work out D and trimming. The data hold fewer than 250,000 clones, with 70% to 90% observed a single time. This chain connects TRBV18 to TRBJ2-1; the match to TRBD2 covers 10 bases. This TCR came from a man aged 30 to 45 with acute or convalescent COVID-19. Sequencing used peripheral blood. CDR3 sequence reads: CASSSGGISYNEQFF. CDR3 sequence (DNA): TGTGCCAGCAGTAGCGGGGGGATCTCCTACAATGAGCAGTTCTTC.